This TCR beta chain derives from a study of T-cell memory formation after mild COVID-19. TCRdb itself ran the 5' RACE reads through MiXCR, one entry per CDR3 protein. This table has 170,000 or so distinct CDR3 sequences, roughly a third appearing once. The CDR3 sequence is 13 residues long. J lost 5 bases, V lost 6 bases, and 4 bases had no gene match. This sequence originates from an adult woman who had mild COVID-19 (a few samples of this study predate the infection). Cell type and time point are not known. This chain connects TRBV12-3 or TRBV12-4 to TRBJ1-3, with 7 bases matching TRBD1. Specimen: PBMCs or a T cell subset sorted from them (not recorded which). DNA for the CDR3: TGTGCCAGCAGCCAGGGACAGCGAAACACCATATATTTT. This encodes CASSQGQRNTIYF.